This T cell receptor beta chain came from a study of T-cell reconstitution after alpha-beta-depleted transplantation in children. CDR1 and CDR2 (germline): MDHEN, SYDVKM. CDR3 size: 13 residues. The ends lost 10 bases at V and 3 bases at J; junction bases unmatched: 3. Using unique molecular identifiers, the investigators prepared the TCRbeta library. One entry per CDR3 protein results from TCRdb running MiXCR on the PCR reads. The data hold 500,000 to 650,000 distinct CDR3 sequences, with about an eighth observed a single time. Study-wide results and caveats: Reportedly, roughly two months post-transplant, alpha-beta T cells arose from several hundred expanded graft clones. Most T-cell counts and diversity one year after the transplant came from T cells that were newly produced. Some patients showed high day-60 TCRbeta diversity, which derived from surviving recipient T cells and thymic progenitors.

This clonotype was recorded at least ten times. What it recognizes is unknown. Specimen: PBMCs, mostly from graft donor cells, collected 180 days after TCRalphabeta/CD19-depleted stem cell transplant. This chain uses TRBV28 with TRBJ2-1; 10 bases align to TRBD1. This clonotype originated in a female patient aged 2-10 years who had a stem cell transplant for aplastic anemia, so the T cells may come from the graft donor. The CDR3 protein is CATRTGGYNEQFF. For the CDR3, the DNA is TGTGCCACCCGGACAGGGGGCTACAATGAGCAGTTCTTC.